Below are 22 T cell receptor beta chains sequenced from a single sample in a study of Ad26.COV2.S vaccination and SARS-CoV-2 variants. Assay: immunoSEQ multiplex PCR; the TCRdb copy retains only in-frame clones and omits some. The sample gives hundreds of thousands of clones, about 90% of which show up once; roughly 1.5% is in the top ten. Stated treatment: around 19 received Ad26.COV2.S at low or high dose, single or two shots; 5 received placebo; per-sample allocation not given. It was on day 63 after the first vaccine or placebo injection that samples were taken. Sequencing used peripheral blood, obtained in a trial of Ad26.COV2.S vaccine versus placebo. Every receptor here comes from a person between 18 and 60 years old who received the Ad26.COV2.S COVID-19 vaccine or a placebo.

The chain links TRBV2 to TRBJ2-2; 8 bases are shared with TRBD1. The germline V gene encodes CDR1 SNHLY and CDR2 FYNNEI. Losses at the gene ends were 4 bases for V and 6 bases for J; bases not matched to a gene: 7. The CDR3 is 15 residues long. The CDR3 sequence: CASSGGQGVAGELFF. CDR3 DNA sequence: TGTGCCAGCAGTGGAGGACAGGGCGTCGCCGGGGAGCTGTTTTTT.

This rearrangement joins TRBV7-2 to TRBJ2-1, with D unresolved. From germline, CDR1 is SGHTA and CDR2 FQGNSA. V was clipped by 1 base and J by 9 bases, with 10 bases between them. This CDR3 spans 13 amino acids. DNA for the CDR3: TGTGCCAGCAGCTTAGACCGCCAAACTGAGCAGTTCTTC. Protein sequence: CASSLDRQTEQFF. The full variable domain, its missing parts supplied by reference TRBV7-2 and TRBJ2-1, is GAGVSQSPSNKVTEKGKDVELRCDPISGHTALYWYRQSLGQGLEFLIYFQGNSAPDKSGLPSDRFSAERTGGSVSTLTIQRTQQEDSAVYLCASSLDRQTEQFFGPGTRLTVL.

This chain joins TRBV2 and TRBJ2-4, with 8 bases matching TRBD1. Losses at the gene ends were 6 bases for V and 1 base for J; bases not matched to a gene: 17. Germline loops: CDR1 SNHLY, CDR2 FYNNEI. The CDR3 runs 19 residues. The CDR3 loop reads CASRRTGQLYSEAKNIQYF. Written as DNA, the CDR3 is TGTGCCAGCAGAAGGACAGGGCAATTATACAGTGAGGCCAAAAACATTCAGTACTTC.

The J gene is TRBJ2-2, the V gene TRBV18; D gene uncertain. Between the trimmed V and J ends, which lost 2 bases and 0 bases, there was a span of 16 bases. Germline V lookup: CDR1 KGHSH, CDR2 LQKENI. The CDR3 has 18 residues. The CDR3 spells CASSPNPQVSANTGELFF. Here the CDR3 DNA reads TGTGCCAGCTCACCAAACCCTCAGGTGTCAGCGAACACCGGGGAGCTGTTTTTT. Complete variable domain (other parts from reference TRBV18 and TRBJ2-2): NAGVMQNPRHLVRRRGQEARLRCSPMKGHSHVYWYRQLPEEGLKFMVYLQKENIIDESGMPKERFSAEFPKEGPSILRIQQVVRGDSAAYFCASSPNPQVSANTGELFFGEGSRLTVL.

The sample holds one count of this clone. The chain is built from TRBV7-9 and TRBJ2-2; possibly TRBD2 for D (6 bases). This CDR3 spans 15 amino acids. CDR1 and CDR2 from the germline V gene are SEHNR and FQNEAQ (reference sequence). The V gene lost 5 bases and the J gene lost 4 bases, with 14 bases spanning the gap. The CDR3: CASSTYGGSTGELFF. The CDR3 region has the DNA TGTGCCAGCAGCACTTACGGGGGAAGCACCGGGGAGCTGTTTTTT.

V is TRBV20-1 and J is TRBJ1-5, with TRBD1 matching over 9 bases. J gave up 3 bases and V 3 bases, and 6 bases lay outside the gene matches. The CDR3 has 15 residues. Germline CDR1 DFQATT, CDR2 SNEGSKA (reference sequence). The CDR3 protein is CSASADRGTNQPQHF. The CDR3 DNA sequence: TGCAGTGCTAGTGCGGACAGGGGAACCAATCAGCCCCAGCATTTT.

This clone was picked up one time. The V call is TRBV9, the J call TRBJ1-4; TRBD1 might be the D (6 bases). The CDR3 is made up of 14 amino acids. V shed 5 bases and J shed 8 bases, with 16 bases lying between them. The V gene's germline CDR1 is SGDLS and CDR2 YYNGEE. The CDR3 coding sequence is TGTGCCAGCAGTCGACAGGAGGTGGGCGAAAAACTGTTTTTT. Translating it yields CASSRQEVGEKLFF. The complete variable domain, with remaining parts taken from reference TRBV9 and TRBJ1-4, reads DSGVTQTPKHLITATGQRVTLRCSPRSGDLSVYWYQQSLDQGLQFLIQYYNGEERAKGNILERFSAQQFPDLHSELNLSSLELGDSALYFCASSRQEVGEKLFFGSGTQLSVL.

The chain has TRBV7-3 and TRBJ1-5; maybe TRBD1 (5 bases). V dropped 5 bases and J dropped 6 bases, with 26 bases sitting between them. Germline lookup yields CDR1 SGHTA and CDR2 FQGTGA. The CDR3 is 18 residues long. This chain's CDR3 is CASSPPGHGGPYFQPQHF. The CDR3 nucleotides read TGTGCCAGCAGCCCCCCGGGGCATGGGGGACCCTACTTTCAGCCCCAGCATTTT. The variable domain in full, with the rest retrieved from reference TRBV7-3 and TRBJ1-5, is GAGVSQTPSNKVTEKGKYVELRCDPISGHTALYWYRQSLGQGPEFLIYFQGTGAADDSGLPNDRFFAVRPEGSVSTLKIQRTERGDSAVYLCASSPPGHGGPYFQPQHFGDGTRLSIL.

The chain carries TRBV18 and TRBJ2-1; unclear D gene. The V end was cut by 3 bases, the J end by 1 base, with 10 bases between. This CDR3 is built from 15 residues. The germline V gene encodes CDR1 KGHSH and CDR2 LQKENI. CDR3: CASSPVSPSYNEQFF. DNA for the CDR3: TGTGCCAGCTCACCGGTCTCGCCGTCCTACAATGAGCAGTTCTTC.

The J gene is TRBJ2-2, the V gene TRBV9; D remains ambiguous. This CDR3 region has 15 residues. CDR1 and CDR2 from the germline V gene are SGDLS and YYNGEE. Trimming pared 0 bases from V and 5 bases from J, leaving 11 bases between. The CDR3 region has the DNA TGTGCCAGCAGCGTAGGTGGGGTGGAAACCGGGGAGCTGTTTTTT. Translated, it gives CASSVGGVETGELFF.

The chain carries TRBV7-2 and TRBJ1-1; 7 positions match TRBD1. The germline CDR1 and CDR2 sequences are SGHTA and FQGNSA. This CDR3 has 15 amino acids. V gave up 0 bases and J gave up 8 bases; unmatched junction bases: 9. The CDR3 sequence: CASSLASGGAGEAFF. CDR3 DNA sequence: TGTGCCAGCAGCTTAGCTTCAGGGGGTGCGGGGGAAGCTTTCTTT.

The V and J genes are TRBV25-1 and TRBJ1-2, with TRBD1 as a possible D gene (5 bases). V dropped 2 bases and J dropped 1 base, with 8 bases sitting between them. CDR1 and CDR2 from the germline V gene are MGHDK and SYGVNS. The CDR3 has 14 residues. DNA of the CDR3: TGTGCCAGCAGTGAAATCGGGGGTAACTATGGCTACACCTTC. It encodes CASSEIGGNYGYTF.

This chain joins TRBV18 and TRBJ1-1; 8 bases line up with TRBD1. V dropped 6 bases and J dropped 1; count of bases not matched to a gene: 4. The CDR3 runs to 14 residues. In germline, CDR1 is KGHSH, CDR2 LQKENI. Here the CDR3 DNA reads TGTGCCAGCTCGACCGGGACAGGGAACACTGAAGCTTTCTTT. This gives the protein CASSTGTGNTEAFF.

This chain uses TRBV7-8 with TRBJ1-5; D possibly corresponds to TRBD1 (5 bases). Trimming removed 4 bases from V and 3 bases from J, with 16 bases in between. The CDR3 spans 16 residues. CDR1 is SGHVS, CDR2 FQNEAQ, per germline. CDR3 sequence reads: CASSSRGFAANQPQHF. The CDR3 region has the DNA TGTGCCAGCAGCTCGCGGGGGTTTGCCGCCAATCAGCCCCAGCATTTT.

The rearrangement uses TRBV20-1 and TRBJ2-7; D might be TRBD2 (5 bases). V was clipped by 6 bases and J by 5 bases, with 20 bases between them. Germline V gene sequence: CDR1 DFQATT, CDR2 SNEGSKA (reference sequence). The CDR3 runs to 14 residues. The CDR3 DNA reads TGCAGTGCCAGTAGGCGGCGGGCGGGCCACGAGCAGTACTTC. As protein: CSASRRRAGHEQYF.

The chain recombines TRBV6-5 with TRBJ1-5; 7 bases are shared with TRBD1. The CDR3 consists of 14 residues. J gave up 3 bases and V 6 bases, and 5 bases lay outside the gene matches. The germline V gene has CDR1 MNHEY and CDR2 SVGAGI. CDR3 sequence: CASRVDRFNQPQHF. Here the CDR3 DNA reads TGTGCCAGCAGGGTGGACAGGTTCAATCAGCCCCAGCATTTT.

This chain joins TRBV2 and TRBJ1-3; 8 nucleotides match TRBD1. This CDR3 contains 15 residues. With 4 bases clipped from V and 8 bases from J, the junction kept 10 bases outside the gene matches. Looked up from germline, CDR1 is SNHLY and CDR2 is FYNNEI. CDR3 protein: CASSAVRGLGDTIYF. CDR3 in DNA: TGTGCCAGCAGTGCCGTCAGGGGGCTTGGGGACACCATATATTTT.

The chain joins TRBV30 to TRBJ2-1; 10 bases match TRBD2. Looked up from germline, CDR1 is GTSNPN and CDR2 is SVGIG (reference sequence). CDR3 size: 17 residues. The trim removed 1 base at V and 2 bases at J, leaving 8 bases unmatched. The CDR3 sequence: CAWSGTSGEGTYNEQFF. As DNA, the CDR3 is TGTGCCTGGAGTGGGACTAGCGGTGAGGGTACCTACAATGAGCAGTTCTTC.

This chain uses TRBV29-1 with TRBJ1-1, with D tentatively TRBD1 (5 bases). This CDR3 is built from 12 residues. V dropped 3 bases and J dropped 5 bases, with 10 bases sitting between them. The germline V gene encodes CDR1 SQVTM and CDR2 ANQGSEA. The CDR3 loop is CSVDREGTEAFF. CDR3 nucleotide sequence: TGCAGCGTTGACAGGGAGGGGACTGAAGCTTTCTTT.

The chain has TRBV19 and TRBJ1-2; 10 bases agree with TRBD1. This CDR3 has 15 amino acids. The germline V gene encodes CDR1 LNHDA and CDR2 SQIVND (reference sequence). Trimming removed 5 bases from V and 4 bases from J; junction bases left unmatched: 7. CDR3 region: CASSPRQGAGYGYTF. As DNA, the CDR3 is TGTGCCAGTAGTCCAAGACAGGGGGCCGGCTATGGCTACACCTTC.

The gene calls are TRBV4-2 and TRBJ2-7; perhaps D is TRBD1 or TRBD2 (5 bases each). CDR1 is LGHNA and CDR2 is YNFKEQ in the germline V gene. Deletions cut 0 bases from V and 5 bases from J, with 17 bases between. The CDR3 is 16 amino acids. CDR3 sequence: CASSQDTTGTPNEQYF. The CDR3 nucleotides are TGTGCCAGCAGCCAAGATACGACCGGGACCCCTAACGAGCAGTACTTC.

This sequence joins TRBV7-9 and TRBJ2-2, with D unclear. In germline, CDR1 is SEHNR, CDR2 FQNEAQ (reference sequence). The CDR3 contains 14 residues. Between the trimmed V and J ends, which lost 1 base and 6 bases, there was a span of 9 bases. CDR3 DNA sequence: TGTGCCAGCAGCTTAGGGTTAATGTCCGGGGAGCTGTTTTTT. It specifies CASSLGLMSGELFF.